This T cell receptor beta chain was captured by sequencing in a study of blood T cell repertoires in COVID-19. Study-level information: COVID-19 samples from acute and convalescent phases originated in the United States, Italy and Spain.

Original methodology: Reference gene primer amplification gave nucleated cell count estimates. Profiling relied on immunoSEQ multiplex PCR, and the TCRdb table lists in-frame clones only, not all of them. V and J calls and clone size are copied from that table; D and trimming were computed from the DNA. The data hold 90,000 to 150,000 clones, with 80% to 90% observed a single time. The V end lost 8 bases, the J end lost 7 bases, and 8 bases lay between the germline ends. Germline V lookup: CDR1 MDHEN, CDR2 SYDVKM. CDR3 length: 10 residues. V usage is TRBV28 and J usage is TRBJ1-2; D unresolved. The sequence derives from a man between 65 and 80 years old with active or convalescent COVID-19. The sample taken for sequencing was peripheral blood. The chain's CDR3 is CASFGPGYTF. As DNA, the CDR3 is TGTGCCAGCTTTGGGCCTGGCTACACCTTC.